This TCR beta chain is from a study of technical replicates of blood from a few donors. Here immunoSEQ multiplex PCR was the method, and the copy in TCRdb shows in-frame clones only, minus some. The sample contains about 97,000 clones, about 96% of which appear only once. Trimming cost V 3 bases and J 4 bases, with 8 bases left between them. The CDR3 runs to 13 residues. The germline V gene has CDR1 SNHLY and CDR2 FYNNEI. This receptor was identified in a human donor in good health. The rearrangement links TRBV2 to TRBJ2-3, with D hard to call. The sequenced material came from T cells isolated from PBMCs. DNA for the CDR3: TGTGCCAGCAGTGAGCAAGAGGCAGATACGCAGTATTTT. Protein sequence: CASSEQEADTQYF.